This T cell receptor beta chain is from a study of cytomegalovirus exposure and HLA in healthy donors. Whole-study findings and limits: Some TCR beta chains (roughly 150 of them) were listed as cytomegalovirus-associated.

Trimming at V came to 4 bases and at J to 6 bases, leaving 9 bases not matched to a gene. The germline V gene has CDR1 SGHTA and CDR2 FQGNSA. The CDR3 sequence is 14 residues long. As to this clone: The antigen remains undetermined.

The repertoire was sequenced with immunoSEQ multiplex PCR; TCRdb's copy has only in-frame clones and lacks some. The table lists about 360,000 clones, about nine tenths of them singletons. The V call is TRBV7-2, the J call TRBJ2-7; 7 bases are a match to TRBD2. The clonotype was recovered from a woman younger than 35 in good health and CMV-seronegative. Specimen: PBMCs. The CDR3 sequence: CASSSGLVGGEQYF. The DNA for the CDR3 is TGTGCCAGCAGCTCCGGACTAGTCGGAGGCGAGCAGTACTTC.